The next 3 T cell receptor beta chains were all read from a single sample in a study of T cells in Graves' hyperthyroidism and ophthalmopathy. Amplified TCR beta CDR3 regions came from RNA transcripts. An initial round of RT-PCR targeting the TCR CDR3 relied on the HTBI primer set. TCRdb reprocessed the multiplex PCR reads with MiXCR, giving one entry per CDR3 protein. The sample includes hundreds of thousands of distinct CDR3 sequences, 38% of them seen just once. Sequencing was performed on blood. The receptors stem from a man between 18 and 29 years old with Graves' hyperthyroidism.

The chain combines TRBV29-1 with TRBJ1-2; TRBD1 matches 9 bases. Trimming at V came to 6 bases and at J to 6 bases, leaving 8 bases not matched to a gene. The germline gives CDR1 SQVTM, CDR2 ANQGSEA. The CDR3 covers 13 residues. The CDR3 loop reads CSVGDRVVHGYTF. DNA of the CDR3: TGCAGCGTAGGGGACAGGGTTGTCCATGGCTACACCTTC.

Concerning this clonotype: This may come from a read error, since a much larger clone is one base off. The chain carries TRBV2 and TRBJ2-7, with D possibly TRBD1 on 5 matching bases. Germline V gene sequence: CDR1 SNHLY, CDR2 FYNNEI. Trimming pared 8 bases from V and 2 bases from J, leaving 16 bases between. This CDR3 comprises 14 residues. The CDR3 loop reads CASRPLTVTYEQYF. In DNA, the CDR3 is TGTGCCAGCCGGCCCCTGACAGTGACCTACGAGCAGTACTTC. The full variable domain, completed using reference TRBV2 and TRBJ2-7, is EPEVTQTPSHQVTQMGQEVILRCVPISNHLYFYWYRQILGQKVEFLVSFYNNEISEKSEIFDDQFSVERPDGSNFTLKIRSTKLEDSAMYFCASRPLTVTYEQYFGPGTRLTVT.

This clonotype was observed a handful of times. The chain recombines TRBV12-3 or TRBV12-4 with TRBJ2-7, with 13 bases identical to TRBD2. The ends lost 4 bases at V and 4 bases at J; junction bases unmatched: 4. CDR3 length: 15 residues. In nucleotides, the CDR3 is TGTGCCAGCAGTTATTGGACTAGCGGGAGTTACGAGCAGTACTTC. Translating it yields CASSYWTSGSYEQYF.